This T cell receptor (beta chain) was sequenced in a study of blood T cell repertoires in COVID-19. About the study: The United States, Italy and Spain provided the acute and convalescent COVID-19 samples. T cells, B-cell-depleted T cells, or PBMCs provided the cDNA or gDNA that served as material.

From germline, CDR1 is KGHDR and CDR2 SFDVKD. Trimming cost V 3 bases and J 4 bases; bases outside gene matches: 14. The length of the CDR3 is 18 residues. Authors' analysis steps: How many nucleated cells were present was estimated from reference gene primer amplification. The table came from immunoSEQ multiplex PCR; TCRdb's copy has only in-frame clones and leaves some out. V, J and clone size were drawn from that table, and D and trimming were deduced from the DNA. The sample holds about 160,000 clones, approximately 87% seen once. The source of this sequence is a woman in her 70s with COVID-19, enrolled during active disease. The V call is TRBV24-1, the J call TRBJ2-5, with 9 bases lining up with TRBD1. The sequenced sample consisted of peripheral blood. CDR3 DNA: TGTGCCACCAGTGATCCCGCGTACCGGGACAGGGACGGAGAGACCCAGTACTTC. Translating it yields CATSDPAYRDRDGETQYF.